This T cell receptor beta chain is from a study of blood T cell repertoires in COVID-19. Study-wide context: The United States, Italy and Spain supplied acute and convalescent COVID-19 samples. T cells, B-cell-depleted T cells, or PBMCs provided the cDNA or gDNA that served as material.

In the source study's methods: Cell counts per sample came from amplifying reference gene primers. TCRdb's table, derived via immunoSEQ multiplex PCR, lists solely in-frame clones and lacks some. That table gives V, J and clone size, and the DNA gave D and trimming. The repertoire holds over 75,000 clones, with 80% as singletons. V shed 6 bases and J shed 4 bases, with 18 bases lying between them. The CDR3 has 16 amino acids. Germline V gives CDR1 SEHNR, CDR2 FQNEAQ (reference sequence). The J gene is TRBJ1-4, the V gene TRBV7-9, with D maybe TRBD1 (6 bases). The TCR sequence derives from a woman aged 70-85 years with acute or convalescent COVID-19. The sample was peripheral blood. The CDR3 coding sequence is TGTGCCAGCAGTCGTGACAGGTCTTCGGGTAATGAAAAACTGTTTTTT. Protein product: CASSRDRSSGNEKLFF.